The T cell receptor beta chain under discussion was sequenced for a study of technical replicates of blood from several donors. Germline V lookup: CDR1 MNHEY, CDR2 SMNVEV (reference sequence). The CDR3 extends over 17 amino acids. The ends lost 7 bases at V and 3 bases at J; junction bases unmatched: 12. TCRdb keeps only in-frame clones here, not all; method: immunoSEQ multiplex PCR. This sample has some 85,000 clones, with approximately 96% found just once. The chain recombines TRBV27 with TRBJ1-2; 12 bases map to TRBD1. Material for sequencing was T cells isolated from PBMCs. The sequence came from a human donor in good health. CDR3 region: CASKESGQGASYYGYTF. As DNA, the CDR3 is TGTGCCAGCAAAGAATCGGGACAGGGGGCCTCCTACTATGGCTACACCTTC.